Below are 6 T cell receptor beta chains sequenced from a single sample in a study of cytomegalovirus exposure and HLA in healthy donors. PCR employed 60 Vbeta and 13 Jbeta primers. TCRdb's table, derived via immunoSEQ multiplex PCR, lists solely in-frame clones and lacks some. The sample records approximately 170,000 clones, less than 85% being singletons. Material for sequencing was PBMCs. These receptors were collected from a man in his thirties or forties in good health and CMV-seropositive.

The chain employs TRBV18 and TRBJ2-1, with TRBD1 matching 9 bases. The CDR3 is made up of 14 amino acids. Germline V gene lookup returns CDR1 KGHSH and CDR2 LQKENI. Trimming took 3 bases from V and 10 from J; bases not matched to a gene: 7. The CDR3 sequence is CASSPGQGYLEQFF. The CDR3 DNA follows: TGTGCCAGCTCACCGGGACAGGGTTATTTGGAGCAGTTCTTC.

The table lists this clone with a count of one. It is likely a read error, because the conserved phenylalanine at the end of the CDR3 is missing. V gene TRBV5-6 combines with J gene TRBJ2-7, with D possibly TRBD2 on 6 matching bases. The CDR3 is 15 residues long. Germline values: CDR1 SGHDT, CDR2 YYEEEE. The ends were cut back, 5 bases at V and 3 bases at J, with 18 bases in the middle. The CDR3 region is CASSRGRRGFYEQYL. CDR3 DNA sequence: TGTGCCAGCAGTCGAGGGAGGAGGGGCTTCTACGAGCAGTACCTC.

The V and J genes are TRBV9 and TRBJ2-7; 8 bases fit TRBD1. The CDR3 is made up of 16 amino acids. V shed 1 base and J 2 bases; nucleotides not matched to a gene: 8. CDR1 and CDR2 from the germline V gene are SGDLS and YYNGEE. The CDR3 here is CASSVTGGNDPYEQYF. CDR3 nucleotide sequence: TGTGCCAGCAGCGTAACAGGGGGAAACGATCCCTACGAGCAGTACTTC.

The rearrangement links TRBV11-3 to TRBJ2-1; 10 bases line up with TRBD2. The ends lost 0 bases at V and 4 bases at J; junction bases unmatched: 3. The germline CDR1 and CDR2 sequences are SGHNT and YENEEA. The CDR3 loop spans 16 amino acids. The CDR3 DNA sequence: TGTGCCAGCAGCTTAGACGGACTAGCGGCTTACAATGAGCAGTTCTTC. It codes for CASSLDGLAAYNEQFF.

The chain carries TRBV27 and TRBJ1-5; D remains unclear. Germline V gene sequence: CDR1 MNHEY, CDR2 SMNVEV (reference sequence). The CDR3 contains 14 residues. Deletions cut 5 bases from V and 2 bases from J, with 10 bases between. CDR3 sequence: CASSLRAGNQPQHF. CDR3 nucleotides: TGTGCCAGCAGTCTGCGGGCAGGCAATCAGCCCCAGCATTTT.

The count of this clone is one. The CDR3, as DNA: TGTGCCATCAGTGAGTCGAAGGGTAGCGCGGTCCACGAGCAGTACTTC. Encoded protein: CAISESKGSAVHEQYF. The V gene is TRBV10-3, the J gene TRBJ2-7; tentative D call: TRBD2 (5 bases). The germline V gene encodes CDR1 ENHRY and CDR2 SYGVKD. V was trimmed by 0 bases and J by 5 bases, leaving 17 bases between them. The CDR3 loop spans 16 amino acids.